Below, 3 T cell receptor beta chains from the same sample are listed, as sequenced in a study of blood T cells in healthy people across ages. Sample-barcoded 5' priming and a J-beta primer mix drove a second PCR of 7 to 11 cycles. MiXCR was run by TCRdb on the 5' RACE reads, yielding one entry per CDR3 protein. The profile covers about 780,000 distinct CDR3 sequences, with under 80% appearing a single time and 25% to 35% taken by the ten largest. Sequenced input: blood. These receptors all stem from a man aged 30 to 45 in good health.

This chain joins TRBV9 and TRBJ2-7; D might be TRBD1 (6 bases). The DNA end is more similar to TRBJ2-5, so the J call may be wrong. Germline V gene sequence: CDR1 SGDLS, CDR2 YYNGEE. This CDR3 has 15 residues. In DNA form, the CDR3 reads TGTGCCAGCAGCCCGGGGACACCCATGGCAGAGACCCAGTACTTC. This codes for CASSPGTPMAETQYF.

The chain couples TRBV6-5 to TRBJ1-2; maybe TRBD1 (6 bases). Trimming removed 5 bases from V and 3 bases from J, with 16 bases in between. Germline V CDR1 and CDR2: MNHEY, SVGAGI. This CDR3 spans 15 amino acids. CDR3 loop: CASSPDRGTHYGYTF. The CDR3 coding sequence is TGTGCCAGCAGTCCTGACCGGGGGACACACTATGGCTACACCTTC.

J is TRBJ2-1 and V is TRBV2, with a weak D call TRBD2 (6 bases). Trimming shortened V by 0 bases and J by 8 bases, and 14 bases separated the two germline ends. This CDR3 is built from 15 residues. The germline V gene encodes CDR1 SNHLY and CDR2 FYNNEI. The DNA for the CDR3 is TGTGCCAGCAGTGAAGCGCTGAGACTAGGAGATGAGCAGTTCTTC. It codes for CASSEALRLGDEQFF.